This is a list of T cell receptor beta chains from one sample in a study of cytomegalovirus exposure and HLA in healthy donors. Some clones are missing from TCRdb's copy, which holds only in-frame ones; the method was immunoSEQ multiplex PCR. This sample has tens of thousands of clones; approximately 87% occur once, and the top ten carry 2.5% to 3%. The sequencing sample was made of PBMCs. These TCRs come from a boy aged 5-17 years in good health and CMV-seronegative. CDR3s leave out the opening cysteine and the closing phenylalanine or tryptophan. The order of the fields is V gene, D gene, CDR3 protein. A D gene is named only where the DNA matches it firmly.

V gene: TRBV27
D gene: .
CDR3 protein: ASSLGPGSGNTIY

V gene: TRBV29-1
D gene: TRBD1
CDR3 protein: SVRDRVHSQEKLF

V gene: TRBV28
D gene: .
CDR3 protein: AGQQESSYNSPLH

V gene: TRBV6-5
D gene: .
CDR3 protein: ASSYTAGQGYEQY

V gene: TRBV7-2
D gene: TRBD1
CDR3 protein: ASSFTGAINEQY

V gene: TRBV4-3
D gene: .
CDR3 protein: ASSHSAVSGANVLT

V gene: TRBV5-4
D gene: .
CDR3 protein: ASSLTGAKNIQY

V gene: TRBV25-1
D gene: .
CDR3 protein: ASSEPSGAQETQY

V gene: TRBV6-6
D gene: TRBD2
CDR3 protein: ASSYAGLEETQY

V gene: TRBV7-2
D gene: .
CDR3 protein: ASSLVSGRTEAF

V gene: TRBV4-1
D gene: .
CDR3 protein: ASSQELGSSYEQY

V gene: TRBV5-1
D gene: TRBD1
CDR3 protein: ASSLGRPEDRGLYEQY

V gene: TRBV6-5
D gene: .
CDR3 protein: ASSSRTSARTDTQY

V gene: TRBV4-1
D gene: .
CDR3 protein: ASSQVWQGIHEQY

V gene: TRBV10-3
D gene: .
CDR3 protein: AISETTAVTYGYT

V gene: TRBV7-3
D gene: .
CDR3 protein: ASSLGIPGELF

V gene: TRBV15
D gene: .
CDR3 protein: ATSTYSLASGNTIY

V gene: TRBV7-9
D gene: TRBD1
CDR3 protein: ASSSQGAGQPQH

V gene: TRBV4-1
D gene: .
CDR3 protein: ASSQDLGAGTEAF

V gene: TRBV6-5
D gene: TRBD1
CDR3 protein: ASRGQWDSPLH

V gene: TRBV29-1
D gene: .
CDR3 protein: SVEIQASQY

V gene: TRBV18
D gene: .
CDR3 protein: ASSPSENLNTGELF

V gene: TRBV7-8
D gene: TRBD1
CDR3 protein: ASSHRTGPSFSNEKLF

V gene: TRBV28
D gene: .
CDR3 protein: ASNELGPQH

V gene: TRBV18
D gene: .
CDR3 protein: ASSVDSSYGYT

V gene: TRBV5-1
D gene: TRBD1
CDR3 protein: ASSLDREREKLF

V gene: TRBV7-9
D gene: .
CDR3 protein: ASSSSDRITNYGYT

V gene: TRBV19
D gene: .
CDR3 protein: ASSIQGNEQY

V gene: TRBV6-5
D gene: .
CDR3 protein: ASSRARDSRGQ

V gene: TRBV12-5
D gene: .
CDR3 protein: ASGLTRQEQF

V gene: TRBV12-5
D gene: .
CDR3 protein: ASGLDRARNQPQH

V gene: TRBV5-1
D gene: .
CDR3 protein: ASSRDTTGGYT

V gene: TRBV4-1
D gene: TRBD2
CDR3 protein: ASSQDFPGGYEQY

V gene: TRBV25-1
D gene: .
CDR3 protein: ATRGAYNEQF

V gene: TRBV19
D gene: TRBD1
CDR3 protein: ASSPAGTGVYEQY

V gene: TRBV7-7
D gene: .
CDR3 protein: ASSLGRNTEAF

V gene: TRBV11-2
D gene: .
CDR3 protein: ASSLQGLGTYEQY

V gene: TRBV5-1
D gene: .
CDR3 protein: ASSYDLIAKNIQY

V gene: TRBV29-1
D gene: .
CDR3 protein: SVSTGTLYGYT

V gene: TRBV19
D gene: .
CDR3 protein: ASSIRQSTSTDTQY

V gene: TRBV5-5
D gene: .
CDR3 protein: ASSLRPSYNSPLH

V gene: TRBV29-1
D gene: TRBD2
CDR3 protein: SVRERGRNTGELF

V gene: TRBV28
D gene: .
CDR3 protein: ASSLRSPGVTEKLF

V gene: TRBV5-1
D gene: .
CDR3 protein: ASSPDTQETQY

V gene: TRBV19
D gene: .
CDR3 protein: ASSIKVGLLDEKLF

V gene: TRBV19
D gene: .
CDR3 protein: ATRRGATNTEAF

V gene: TRBV4-1
D gene: .
CDR3 protein: ASSQAFRIYEQY

V gene: TRBV9
D gene: TRBD1
CDR3 protein: ASSAGQDNTDTQY

V gene: TRBV6-6
D gene: TRBD1
CDR3 protein: ASSGQGAGNQPQH